This section outlines one T cell receptor (beta chain) sequence together with its context. Its antigen remains unidentified. The input lacks base qualities; no much larger clone sits a single base away. This sample is part of a study of shared clonotypes between healthy human individuals (dated by TCRdb to 2020 to 2022). Regarding the research as a whole: The cohort comprised a couple of women and three men aged 18 to 49 years. For each donor, three plates each were used for CD4 naive and CD4 memory, two plates were used for CD8 naive, and one plate was used for CD8 memory. To estimate repertoire size and how much clonotype sharing occurs between individuals, the study deeply sequenced the blood TCR repertoires of about five healthy adults. To increase sequencing depth and limit assay-specific biases, TCR repertoire library preparation and sequencing were carried out by different laboratories using diverse techniques. Per donor, leukapheresis produced somewhere between about 0.85 and 9.5 billion PBMCs. The study at large found these results: Even with the large sequencing depth, rarefaction of the sorted-subset datasets indicated that sequencing was incomplete. Sampling was limited to blood, and TCR repertoires in tissue likely differ from TCR repertoires in blood. Sharing across a few donors was observed for around 4.8% of naive CD4, 3.5% of naive CD8, over 2% of memory CD4, and about 0.38% of memory CD8 clonotypes. Higher generation probabilities were observed for clonotypes shared by all four sorted-subset donors than for non-shared clonotypes. Naive subsets generally had larger estimated clonotype richness than memory subsets. Pairwise subsampling led to the expectation that sequencing depth would affect the degree of clonotype sharing among donors. The small number of donors limited the genetic and exposure-history diversity represented.

CD8 naive samples were obtained by positive selection for CCR7 among CD45RO-negative cells, yielding a CD45RA+CCR7+ population from which TemRA cells were excluded. Healthy HIV-negative adults with no recently reported acute infections or vaccinations were included as donors. Only Caucasian adults living in Nashville, Tennessee, USA were represented among the donors. Blood was collected by leukapheresis, and PBMCs were isolated by Ficoll-Histopaque density gradient centrifugation and then cryopreserved in liquid nitrogen vapor phase. Analytical flow cytometry was used to check the purity and quantity of every magnetically sorted T cell population. From each sorted fraction, genomic DNA was isolated and quantified by UV absorbance on a Nanodrop 2000c. TCR CDR3 regions were amplified from genomic DNA by multiplex PCR using the deep immunoSEQ assay. Extracted genomic DNA from each cell subset was distributed evenly across all wells of several immunoSEQ 96-well plates, and each plate was treated as a replicate. For sorted subsets, 150 to 250 ng of genomic DNA, equivalent to around 31,000 T cell genomes, went into each replicate PCR. Purified libraries were quantified with a Qubit 3.0 fluorometer, sized on a Bioanalyzer 2100, and re-quantified with the KAPA Library Quantification kit. Each immunoSEQ 96-well plate was sequenced on its own single-read 150-cycle Illumina NextSeq 550 flow cell. The authors' analysis ran thus. The immunoSEQ output contained only junctional sequences without quality scores, so filtering could not match that applied to full-length reads. Sequences were annotated with PyIR, a Python wrapper for IgBLAST v1.9, and V/J genes and CDR3 were assigned using IMGT germline references. Reads were removed for weak V/J assignments (E-value above 1e-6), missing CDR3, stop codons, out-of-frame junctions, or ambiguous translated residues. A V3J clonotype was defined by an identical inferred V gene, J gene, and CDR3 amino acid sequence. To compute the percentage overlap between repertoires, the number of shared unique clonotypes was divided by the size of the smaller repertoire. Repertoire richness was assessed with RTK rarefaction, the Chao1 estimator, and Recon v2.1 estimates of unobserved clonotypes. For all TCRbeta clonotypes obtained by the gDNA method from a few donors, generation probabilities were computed with OLGA. TCRdb took over this immuneACCESS table, retaining in-frame rearrangements with V and J assigned. Such tables are incomplete; in checked studies, under half of the missing clones stem from an unresolved V gene, and the remainder is unexplained. D and trimming were read from the DNA, whereas the V and J calls and clone size are those reported in that table. Here the sample has around 1.9 million clones; just over 90% occur a single time. Of the sample, over 1.5% falls within the top ten clones.

Sequencing input: naive CD8+ T cells from PBMCs. Explained via the paper, the cell subset or site label denotes: CD45RA+CCR7+. The receptor was derived from a man aged 18 to 29 in good health. Some clones in this sample may be carry-over from other donors' samples.

The sequence in DNA is TGTGCTAGTGGTTTGTCTAGCTCGGATGAGCAGTTCTTC. This codes for CASGLSSSDEQFF. Recombination joined TRBV12-5 with TRBJ2-1; a tentative D call is TRBD2 (5 bases match). The CDR3 covers 13 residues, taking in both the cysteine and the phenylalanine. Just the 39-base CDR3 DNA is kept, in frame starting at base 1. Looking up the germline V gene yields CDR1 LGHNT and CDR2 FRNRAP. V lost 2 bases and J lost 8 bases; the stretch between them is 10 bases long.